This entry describes one T cell receptor beta chain. Its antigen is currently not known. Base qualities are not provided; no much larger clone lies one nucleotide away. This entry belongs to a study of blood T cell repertoires in COVID-19 (TCRdb year 2020). Describing the broader study: Samples from collaborators originated in the United States, Italy and Spain and spanned both the acute and convalescent phases of COVID-19. Samples were obtained from the ongoing ImmuneRACE study (first 160 participants) and from some 1,200 subjects provided by 6 global collaborators. A de-identified subject ID, COVID-19 status, age in years and sex were almost always included in the sample metadata. Where available, HLA class I and class II types were obtained from metadata supplied by the sample provider rather than from assay-based typing. The repertoires were made available in a free public database intended to serve as a resource for research on the immune response to SARS-CoV-2. Deeply sampled blood TCRbeta repertoires from subjects exposed to, actively infected with, or recovered from COVID-19 were included in the dataset. The prospective study material was composed of cDNA or gDNA derived from T cells, B-cell-depleted T cells, or PBMCs.

On the study overall, not on this receptor specifically: The amount of clinical and demographic metadata varied by source and participant and was provided uncurated.

Trimming leaves V shorter by 3 bases and J shorter by 3 bases, with the junction holding 10 bases beyond the gene matches. Via the germline V gene, CDR1 is SGHTA and CDR2 FQGNSA. The CDR3 measures 17 amino acids from cysteine to phenylalanine. Only CDR3 DNA is held: 51 bases, read in frame from base 1. At one collaborating source in Seattle, patients were enrolled during active infection and were followed longitudinally through the course of disease. The collaborating institutions used their own protocols to collect whole blood in K2EDTA tubes. For TCRbeta analysis, collaborator samples were shipped as frozen whole blood, as isolated PBMCs, or as DNA extracted from either sample type. TCRbeta CDR3 regions were amplified from genomic DNA by means of the immunoSEQ Assay, a bias-controlled multiplex PCR. The authors processed their data as follows. The number of nucleated cells in each sample was estimated from the amplification of reference gene primers within the assay. To quantify the absolute abundance of each unique TCRbeta CDR3 rearrangement, sequence reads were collapsed and filtered. For each sample, productive Simpson clonality was calculated as the square root of Simpson's diversity index across productive rearrangements. The immuneACCESS repertoire file appears here via TCRdb, limited to in-frame rearrangements. These files lack a portion of the clones; in checked studies, under half of the deficit traces to unresolved V genes, and the cause of the others is not known. V and J calls plus clone size are reproduced from that table; the DNA served to infer D and trimming. Across this sample there are about 68,000 clones, with around 90% seen only once. The ten largest make up roughly 3.2% of the sample.

The receptor comes from a woman aged 50 to 65 with COVID-19, enrolled during active disease. The chain is made from TRBV7-2 and TRBJ1-3; 8 bases in the junction line up with TRBD1. Sample: peripheral blood. The CDR3 here reads CASSFSDRANFGNTIYF. In nucleotide form, the sequence is TGTGCCAGCAGCTTCTCGGACAGGGCGAATTTTGGAAACACCATATATTTT.